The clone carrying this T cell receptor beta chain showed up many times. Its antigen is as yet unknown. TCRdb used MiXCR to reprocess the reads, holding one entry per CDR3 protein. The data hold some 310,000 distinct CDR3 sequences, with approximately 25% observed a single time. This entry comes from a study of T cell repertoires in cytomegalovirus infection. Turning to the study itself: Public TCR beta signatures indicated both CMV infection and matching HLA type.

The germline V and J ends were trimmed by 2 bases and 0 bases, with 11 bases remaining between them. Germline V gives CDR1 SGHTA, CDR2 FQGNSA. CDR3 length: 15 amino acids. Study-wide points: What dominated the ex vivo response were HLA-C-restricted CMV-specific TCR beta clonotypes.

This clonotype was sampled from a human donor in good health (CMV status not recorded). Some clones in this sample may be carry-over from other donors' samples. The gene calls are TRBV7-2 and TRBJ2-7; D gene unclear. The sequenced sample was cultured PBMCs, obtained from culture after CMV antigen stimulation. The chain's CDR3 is CASSLTAVSSYEQYF. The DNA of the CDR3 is TGTGCCAGCAGCTTAACTGCGGTGAGCTCCTACGAGCAGTACTTC.